A selection of T cell receptor beta chains follows, all from one sample in a study of cytotoxic CD8 clonotypes in ibrutinib-treated CLL. Measured with immunoSEQ multiplex PCR; TCRdb has only the in-frame clones, and not every one. Among some 23,000 clones, approximately 70% were seen once, and the ten largest hold approximately 50%. Sample: PBMCs, taken at disease progression, from a patient treated with ibrutinib. These receptors all stem from a human donor with chronic lymphocytic leukemia. Each CDR3 is given with its conserved first and last residue. A D gene is named only where the DNA matches it firmly. For some rows the clone size is stated as once, few or many, or as a class when expanded; others skip it.

clone size	V gene	D gene	J gene	CDR3 DNA	CDR3 protein
NA	TRBV7-8	TRBD2	TRBJ2-7	TGTGCCAGCAGCTTAGCTGTAGCGGGGGGGCAAGAGCAGTACTTC	CASSLAVAGGQEQYF
NA	TRBV5-4	TRBD1	TRBJ1-4	TGTGCCAGCAAGGACAGGGAGGATGAAAAACTGTTTTTT	CASKDREDEKLFF
NA	TRBV2	NA	TRBJ1-3	TGTGCCAGCAAGCTATACTCTGGAAACACCATATATTTT	CASKLYSGNTIYF
NA	TRBV7-9	NA	TRBJ2-7	TGTGCCAGCAGCTTAATCTCGCAGTACGAGCAGTACTTC	CASSLISQYEQYF
NA	TRBV6-9	NA	TRBJ1-5	TGTGCCAGCACCCTCCCGGGTAATAGCAATCAGCCCCAGCATTTT	CASTLPGNSNQPQHF
NA	TRBV7-9	NA	TRBJ1-2	TGTGCCAGCAGCTTAGTAAACAGCTATGGCTACACCTTC	CASSLVNSYGYTF
NA	TRBV6-5	NA	TRBJ1-6	TGTGCCAGCAGTTACTCCGCTGGGAGGGATTCACCCCTCCACTTT	CASSYSAGRDSPLHF
NA	TRBV6-5	NA	TRBJ1-3	TGTGCCAGCAGCCCCGTGGCAGTAGACACCATATATTTT	CASSPVAVDTIYF
NA	TRBV10-3	NA	TRBJ1-1	TGTGCCATCAGTGAGTGGCCGGCCGAAGCTTTCTTT	CAISEWPAEAFF
few	TRBV18	NA	TRBJ1-4	TGTGCCAGCTCACCCCAGGGGTGGACTAATGAAAAACTGTTTTTT	CASSPQGWTNEKLFF
NA	TRBV29-1	NA	TRBJ2-7	TGCAGCGTTGTAAGGGAGCAGTACTTC	CSVVREQYF
NA	TRBV6-5	NA	TRBJ1-6	TGTGCCACCCGAGGCGGGGTAGGTTCACCCCTCCACTTT	CATRGGVGSPLHF
NA	TRBV27	NA	TRBJ1-3	TGTGCCAGCAGTTTAGGCTCTGGAAACACCATATATTTT	CASSLGSGNTIYF
NA	TRBV18	NA	TRBJ1-3	TGTGCCAGCTCTCCAGGGACCGGAAACACCATATATTTT	CASSPGTGNTIYF
NA	TRBV5-8	NA	TRBJ1-2	TGTGCCAGCAGCTTGGTAGCGGATTCTAACTATGGCTACACCTTC	CASSLVADSNYGYTF
few	TRBV19	NA	TRBJ1-2	TGTGCCAGTACCTATCGACAGGAGGGTAACTATGGCTACACCTTC	CASTYRQEGNYGYTF
NA	TRBV27	TRBD2	TRBJ2-3	TGTGCCAGCAGTTTTTGGCGGGGGGATACGCAGTATTTT	CASSFWRGDTQYF
NA	TRBV11-2	NA	TRBJ2-5	TGTGCCAGCAGCTTAGCGGGGGCCCAACAAGAGACCCAGTACTTC	CASSLAGAQQETQYF
few	TRBV7-9	NA	TRBJ2-1	TGTGCCAGCAGCAAGACCCCCTCCTACAATGAGCAGTTCTTC	CASSKTPSYNEQFF
NA	TRBV19	NA	TRBJ1-4	TGTGCCAGTAGTAAACTCCGACAGGCTAATGAAAAACTGTTTTTT	CASSKLRQANEKLFF
NA	TRBV6-5	NA	TRBJ1-1	TGTGCCAGCAGTTACTCCGGGGGGAACACTGAAGCTTTCTTT	CASSYSGGNTEAFF
many	TRBV7-9	TRBD1	TRBJ2-7	TGTGCCAGCAGCTCCCCCGGGACAGGGTCCTACGAGCAGTACTTC	CASSSPGTGSYEQYF
once	TRBV5-1	NA	TRBJ2-1	TGCGCCAGCAGCTTGGAGGGGAATGGGGAGTTCTTC	CASSLEGNGEFF
few	TRBV7-9	NA	TRBJ2-7	TGTGCCAGCAGCTTAGCAGCAGGGGCATCGTACGAGCAGTACTTC	CASSLAAGASYEQYF
NA	TRBV6-6	TRBD2	TRBJ2-5	TGTGCCAGCATCCGGACTAGCGGGGGGGAGACCCAGTACTTC	CASIRTSGGETQYF
NA	TRBV12-2	NA	TRBJ2-2	TGTGCAAGTCGCCTCAGGTCCAGGGGGTGCGGGACCGGGGAGCTGTTTTTT	CASRLRSRGCGTGELFF
NA	TRBV19	NA	TRBJ1-1	TGTGCCAGTAATGGGGTTTCGGGGCTCCCCTTGAACACTGAAGCTTTCTTT	CASNGVSGLPLNTEAFF
few	TRBV9	NA	TRBJ2-5	TGTGCCAGCAGCTCAGGGACTGCAGAGACCCAGTACTTC	CASSSGTAETQYF
NA	TRBV29-1	NA	TRBJ2-7	TGCAGCGTGGGGGCGGCAGGAGACTACGAGCAGTACTTC	CSVGAAGDYEQYF
NA	TRBV6-5	NA	TRBJ2-2	TGTGCCAGCAGAGGACAGCTCAACACCGGGGAGCTGTTTTTT	CASRGQLNTGELFF
NA	TRBV30	TRBD2	TRBJ2-5	TGTGCCTGGAGGTACGGGGGGGGCGCGCGAGAGACCCAGTACTTC	CAWRYGGGARETQYF
NA	TRBV7-9	NA	TRBJ2-7	TGTGCCAGCAGCTCAGACAGGGAGGTCCTCTACGAGCAGTACTTC	CASSSDREVLYEQYF
NA	TRBV6-6	NA	TRBJ2-2	TGTGCCAGCAGTTACGGCGGGACCAACACCGGGGAGCTGTTTTTT	CASSYGGTNTGELFF
NA	TRBV19	NA	TRBJ1-4	TGTGCCAGTAGTATTTCCTCAGGGTGGGGTGAAAAACTGTTTTTT	CASSISSGWGEKLFF
few	TRBV2	NA	TRBJ1-2	TGTGCCAGCAGTTTACAGGTTCCCACTAACTATGGCTACACCTTC	CASSLQVPTNYGYTF
NA	TRBV5-6	NA	TRBJ2-3	TGTGCCAGCAGCTTGAAGCAAGGTGGCGGCACAGATACGCAGTATTTT	CASSLKQGGGTDTQYF
NA	TRBV5-6	TRBD2	TRBJ2-1	TGTGCCAGCAGCTCTTTAGCGGGGGATGATGAGCAGTTCTTC	CASSSLAGDDEQFF
few	TRBV2	NA	TRBJ2-3	TGTGCCAGCAGGTTGGACGTCGATACGCAGTATTTT	CASRLDVDTQYF
NA	TRBV5-6	NA	TRBJ1-6	TGTGCCAGCAGCTTGAAAAGGCTCGACCTCCACTTT	CASSLKRLDLHF
NA	TRBV5-4	TRBD1	TRBJ2-7	TGTGCCAGCAGTAAGGACAGGGCTGGCGAGCAGTACTTC	CASSKDRAGEQYF
NA	TRBV29-1	TRBD1	TRBJ1-1	TGCAGCGGCTTTACAGGGGGGGCGTGGGACACTGAAGCTTTCTTT	CSGFTGGAWDTEAFF
few	TRBV7-3	NA	TRBJ2-5	TGTGCCAGCAGCCCGACTGGGCAAGAGACCCAGTACTTC	CASSPTGQETQYF
NA	TRBV5-6	NA	TRBJ2-2	TGTGCCAGCAGCCTCCTCTCCGGGGAGCTGTTTTTT	CASSLLSGELFF
NA	TRBV10-3	TRBD1	TRBJ1-1	TGTGCCATCAGCGGACAGGGGGCTCAGAAGAACACTGAAGCTTTCTTT	CAISGQGAQKNTEAFF
NA	TRBV5-6	NA	TRBJ1-1	TGTGCCAGCAGTCGGGTGGGGCCTGAAGCTTTCTTT	CASSRVGPEAFF
NA	TRBV7-3	NA	TRBJ2-2	TGTGCCAGCAGCCGCAGGAGCGGGGAGCTGTTTTTT	CASSRRSGELFF
NA	TRBV7-2	NA	TRBJ1-2	TGTGCCAGCAGCCTTTCAGGAACCACCTATGGCTACACCTTC	CASSLSGTTYGYTF
once	TRBV5-6	NA	TRBJ2-1	TGTGCCAGCAGCTTCCCCCAAACCTACAATGAGCAGTTCTTC	CASSFPQTYNEQFF
few	TRBV6-5	NA	TRBJ1-1	TGTGCCAGCAGTTACTCGCCAGGTGGAACTGAAGCTTTCTTT	CASSYSPGGTEAFF
NA	TRBV4-1	TRBD1	TRBJ2-7	TGCGCCAGCAGCCAAGAGCCCCGGACAGGGTTTGAGGGCGAGCAGTACTTC	CASSQEPRTGFEGEQYF
few	TRBV7-3	TRBD2	TRBJ2-1	TGTGCCAGCAGCCCCCGGGGAGGGAGGGAGTACAATGAGCAGTTCTTC	CASSPRGGREYNEQFF
NA	TRBV4-1	NA	TRBJ1-3	TGCGCCAGCAGCCAAAGTCTGGCGAATGGAAACACCATATATTTT	CASSQSLANGNTIYF
once	TRBV5-4	NA	TRBJ1-2	TGTGCCAGCAGCTTGAGTGGGGCCGGTCGCTATGGCTACACCTTC	CASSLSGAGRYGYTF
NA	TRBV19	NA	TRBJ2-7	TGTGCCAGTAGTCCGCCCGGTCGGGGATCCTACGAGCAGTACTTC	CASSPPGRGSYEQYF
NA	TRBV27	TRBD1	TRBJ2-7	TGTGCCAGCAGTTTACAGGGGCCCAGACAGGGTTTTGGCTACGAGCAGTACTTC	CASSLQGPRQGFGYEQYF
NA	TRBV27	NA	TRBJ1-5	TGTGCCAGCAGTTTGGCAGGTCCTACTCCTTATCAGCCCCAGCATTTT	CASSLAGPTPYQPQHF
NA	TRBV4-3	TRBD1	TRBJ1-3	TGCGCCAGCAGCCAAGATGGGACAGCCTCTGGAAACACCATATATTTT	CASSQDGTASGNTIYF